This T cell receptor beta chain was recorded in a study of CD4 T cells in relation to SARS-CoV-2 and coronaviruses. As for this clone: Its antigen is not identified.

Sequenced by immunoSEQ multiplex PCR; TCRdb stores in-frame clones only, minus some. The sample holds 36,000 or so clones, over 65% seen once. Overall study results and limits: No donor gave both pre-pandemic and post-infection samples.

The V and J ends lost 5 bases and 5 bases, in that order; junction bases with no gene match: 8. This CDR3 is built from 14 residues. Germline CDR1 is SEHNR and CDR2 is FQNEAQ (reference sequence). The TCR comes from an adult with COVID-19. The chain has TRBV7-9 and TRBJ2-7; TRBD2 aligns across 8 bases. Sample: memory CD4+ T cells from PBMCs, cultured in vitro. CDR3 loop: CASSEAGVTHEQYF. In DNA, the CDR3 is TGTGCCAGCAGCGAAGCGGGAGTAACCCACGAGCAGTACTTC.